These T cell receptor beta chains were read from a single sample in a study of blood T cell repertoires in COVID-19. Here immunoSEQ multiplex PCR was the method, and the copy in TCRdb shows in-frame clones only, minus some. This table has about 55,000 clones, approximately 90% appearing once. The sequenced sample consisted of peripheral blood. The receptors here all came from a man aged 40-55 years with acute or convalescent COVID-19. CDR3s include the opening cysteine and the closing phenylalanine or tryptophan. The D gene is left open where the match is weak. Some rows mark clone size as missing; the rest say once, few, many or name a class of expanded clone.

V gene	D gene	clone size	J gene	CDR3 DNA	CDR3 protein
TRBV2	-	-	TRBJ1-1	TGTGCCAGCAGTGTAGGGTCGCGGGTCGCTTTCTTT	CASSVGSRVAFF
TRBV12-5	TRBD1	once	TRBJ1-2	TGTGCTAGTGGTTTGGTACCCGACAGGGGATCCCTTGGCTACACCTTC	CASGLVPDRGSLGYTF
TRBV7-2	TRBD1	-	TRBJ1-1	TGTGCCAGCAGCTTAGCGACAGGGGGCCCCACTGAAGCTTTCTTT	CASSLATGGPTEAFF
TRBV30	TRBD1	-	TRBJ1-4	TGTGCCTGGAGCGACAGGGGAACTAATGAAAAACTGTTTTTT	CAWSDRGTNEKLFF
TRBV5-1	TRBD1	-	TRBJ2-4	TGCGCCAGCAGCCCTAGATCCCGGACAGGGAAAAACATTCAGTACTTC	CASSPRSRTGKNIQYF
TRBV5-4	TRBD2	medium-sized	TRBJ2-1	TGTGCCAGCAGCTTGGAGCGGGAGAATGAGCAGTTCTTC	CASSLERENEQFF
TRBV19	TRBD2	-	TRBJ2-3	TGTGCCAGTAGTCTACACTCAGCGGGAGTCGTTGATACGCAGTATTTT	CASSLHSAGVVDTQYF
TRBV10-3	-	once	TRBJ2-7	TGTGCCATCAGTGAGTCGGAGACCTACGAGCAGTACTTC	CAISESETYEQYF
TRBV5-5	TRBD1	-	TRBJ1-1	TGTGCCAGCAGCTTGGCCGCAGGGGGCACTGAAGCTTTCTTT	CASSLAAGGTEAFF
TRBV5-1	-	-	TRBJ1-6	TGCGCCAGCAGCTTGGCCCCAGGATATAATTCACCCCTCCACTTT	CASSLAPGYNSPLHF
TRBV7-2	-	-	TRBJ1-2	TGTGCCAGCAGCTTAGGCCACAGGGTTGGCTACACCTTC	CASSLGHRVGYTF
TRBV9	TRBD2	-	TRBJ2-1	TGTGCCAGCAGCGCCACTAGCGCCAGCTCCTACAATGAGCAGTTCTTC	CASSATSASSYNEQFF
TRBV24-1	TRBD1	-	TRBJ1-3	TGTGCCACCAGTGACACACAGGGGGCTGGAAACACCATATATTTT	CATSDTQGAGNTIYF
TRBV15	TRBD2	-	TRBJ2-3	TGTGCCACCAGCAGAGATCTAGCGGGTAACACAGATACGCAGTATTTT	CATSRDLAGNTDTQYF
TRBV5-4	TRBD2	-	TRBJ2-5	TGTGCCAGCAGCTCCGGGACTAGCGAACAAGAGACCCAGTACTTC	CASSSGTSEQETQYF
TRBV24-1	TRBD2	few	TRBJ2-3	TGTGCCACCAGTGAAACCCCAGCTAGCGGGAACACAGATACGCAGTATTTT	CATSETPASGNTDTQYF
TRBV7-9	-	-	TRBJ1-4	TGTGCCAGCAGCTTTTCCAGTTCTAATGAAAAACTGTTTTTT	CASSFSSSNEKLFF
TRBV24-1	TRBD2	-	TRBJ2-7	TGTGCCACCGCATCCCGGGAGGCCTACGAGCAGTACTTC	CATASREAYEQYF
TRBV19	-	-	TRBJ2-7	TGTGCCAGTAGTATTGATTTGCGGAAGCTACTCTCCTACGAGCAGTACTTC	CASSIDLRKLLSYEQYF
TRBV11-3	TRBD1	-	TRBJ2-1	TGTGCCAGCAGCCTGCCGGGACAGGGGTACAATGAGCAGTTCTTC	CASSLPGQGYNEQFF
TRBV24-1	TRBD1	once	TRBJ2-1	TGTGCCACCAGTGGAGGGGGCGCGGGTACCTACAATGAGCAGTTCTTC	CATSGGGAGTYNEQFF
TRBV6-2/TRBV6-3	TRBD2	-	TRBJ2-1	TGTGCCAGCGGCCCTAGCGGGAGGGCCAACAATGAGCAGTTCTTC	CASGPSGRANNEQFF
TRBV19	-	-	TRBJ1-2	TGTGCCAGTAGTCCTCACAGGCTTGGCTACACCTTC	CASSPHRLGYTF
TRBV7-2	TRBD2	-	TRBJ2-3	TGTGCCAGCAGCTTGGACGGGAGGGCGACAGATACGCAGTATTTT	CASSLDGRATDTQYF
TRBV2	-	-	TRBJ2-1	TGTGCCAGCAGTGTGAGGGATGAGCAGTTCTTC	CASSVRDEQFF